This TCR beta chain was captured by sequencing in a study of shared clonotypes between healthy human individuals (TCRdb year 2020). About the study as a whole: Two women and a few men aged 18 to 49 years were included in the cohort. For each donor, three plates each were used for CD4 naive and CD4 memory, two plates were used for CD8 naive, and one plate was used for CD8 memory. Blood TCR repertoires of roughly five healthy adults were deeply sequenced to estimate repertoire size and the extent of clonotype sharing between individuals. Libraries were prepared and TCR repertoires were sequenced by different laboratories using diverse techniques, in order to increase sequencing depth and limit assay-specific biases. Between about 0.85 and 10 billion PBMCs per donor were obtained by leukapheresis.

On this clone itself: Its cognate antigen has yet to be identified. It has no much larger one-base neighbor in the sample; base qualities were not kept.

CD8 naive samples were CD45RO-negative cells positively selected for CCR7, giving a CD45RA+CCR7+ population that excluded TemRA cells. The donors were healthy, HIV-negative adults who had no recently reported acute infections or vaccinations. Every donor was a Caucasian adult living in Nashville, Tennessee, USA. After blood collection by leukapheresis, PBMCs were isolated using Ficoll-Histopaque density gradient centrifugation and then cryopreserved in the vapor phase of liquid nitrogen. Analytical flow cytometry was used to check the purity and quantity of each magnetically sorted T cell population. Genomic DNA was isolated from each sorted fraction and quantified by UV absorbance on a Nanodrop 2000c. Broader findings and caveats from the paper: The small number of donors limited the genetic and exposure-history diversity represented. Higher generation probabilities were observed for clonotypes shared by all four sorted-subset donors than for non-shared clonotypes. Sampling was restricted to blood, and TCR repertoires in tissues likely differ from the TCR repertoires found in blood. Naive subsets generally had larger estimated clonotype richness than memory subsets did. Across a few donors, approximately 5% of naive CD4, 3.5% of naive CD8, around 2.1% of memory CD4, and over 0.35% of memory CD8 clonotypes were shared. Pairwise subsampling indicated that sequencing depth was expected to affect the degree of clonotype sharing among donors. Rarefaction of sorted-subset datasets indicated incomplete sequencing despite the large sequencing depth.

For CDR1 and CDR2, the germline V gene lists SNHLY and FYNNEI. V sheds 4 bases and J sheds 9 bases, leaving 27 bases between their ends. Taken from cysteine to phenylalanine, the CDR3 has 17 residues. Just CDR3 DNA is preserved here, 51 bases in frame from base 1. Using the deep immunoSEQ assay, multiplex PCR amplified TCR CDR3 regions from genomic DNA. Genomic DNA extracted from each cell subset was distributed evenly over all wells of several immunoSEQ 96-well plates, and each plate served as one replicate. For sorted subsets, around 200 ng genomic DNA, equal to about 30,000 T cell genomes, was loaded into each replicate PCR. Purified libraries were measured with a Qubit 3.0 fluorometer, size-checked on a Bioanalyzer 2100, and measured again with the KAPA Library Quantification kit. Every immunoSEQ 96-well plate was sequenced on a separate single-read 150-cycle Illumina NextSeq 550 flow cell. The published analysis was carried out like this. Because the immunoSEQ output held only junctional sequences and lacked quality scores, the filtering could not match the filtering applied to full-length reads. Sequences were annotated with PyIR, a Python wrapper for IgBLAST v1.9, using IMGT germline references to assign V/J genes and CDR3. Reads were filtered out if the reads had weak V/J assignments (E-value above 1e-6), no CDR3, stop codons, out-of-frame junctions, or ambiguous translated residues. V3J clonotypes were defined by identical inferred V gene, J gene, and CDR3 amino acid sequence. The percentage overlap between two repertoires was calculated by dividing the number of shared unique clonotypes by the size of the smaller repertoire. Richness of each repertoire was evaluated using RTK rarefaction, the Chao1 estimator, and Recon v2.1 estimates of unobserved clonotypes. Generation probabilities were computed with OLGA for all TCRbeta clonotypes obtained by the gDNA method from several donors. TCRdb's version of the immuneACCESS table is confined to in-frame rearrangements and falls short of the full clone set. An unresolved V gene accounts for under half of the shortfall where checked; the remainder is of unknown origin. That table is the source of V, J and clone size, and D and trimming were worked out from the DNA. The sample table contains roughly 1,800,000 clones; only one count was recorded for approximately 95% of them. The ten largest make up more than 0.9% of the sample.

The sequencing input was naive CD8+ T cells sorted from blood. Explained via the paper, the cell subset or site label denotes: CD45RA+CCR7+. The sequence joins TRBV2 to TRBJ1-2; the best D guess is TRBD1, with 6 bases matching. The clonotype originates from a man aged 18-30 years in good health. The bases are TGTGCCAGCAGTGGGGCGACAGGTGTTTCCGACCGCTCAAGCTACACCTTC. Protein translation: CASSGATGVSDRSSYTF.